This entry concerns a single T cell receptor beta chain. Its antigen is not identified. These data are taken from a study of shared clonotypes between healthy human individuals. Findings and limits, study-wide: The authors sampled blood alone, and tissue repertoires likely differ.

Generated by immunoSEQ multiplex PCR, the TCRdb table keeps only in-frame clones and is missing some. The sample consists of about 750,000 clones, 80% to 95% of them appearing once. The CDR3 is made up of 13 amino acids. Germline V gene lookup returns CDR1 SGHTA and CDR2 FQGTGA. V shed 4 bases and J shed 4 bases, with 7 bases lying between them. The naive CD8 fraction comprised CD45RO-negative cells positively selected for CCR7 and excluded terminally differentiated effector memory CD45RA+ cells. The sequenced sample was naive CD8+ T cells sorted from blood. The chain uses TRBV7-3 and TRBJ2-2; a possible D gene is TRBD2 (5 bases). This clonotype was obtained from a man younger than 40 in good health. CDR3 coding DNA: TGTGCCAGCAGCTATGCGGGCACCGGGGAGCTGTTTTTT. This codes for CASSYAGTGELFF.